This T cell receptor (beta chain) is drawn from a study of blood T cell repertoires in COVID-19. The CDR3 is 15 residues long. Trimming took off 2 bases at V and 0 bases at J, with 8 bases between the two ends. CDR1 LGHNA and CDR2 YNFKEQ come from the germline V gene. Produced via immunoSEQ multiplex PCR; TCRdb's table is partial and in-frame only. The sample lists 200,000 to 300,000 clones; 82% were seen once. J is TRBJ1-5 and V is TRBV4-2, with no clear D. The receptor was derived from a woman aged 70-85 years with acute or convalescent COVID-19. Input material: peripheral blood. The CDR3 coding sequence is TGTGCCAGCAGCCAAAGGCAGGATAGCAATCAGCCCCAGCATTTT. It is translated as CASSQRQDSNQPQHF.